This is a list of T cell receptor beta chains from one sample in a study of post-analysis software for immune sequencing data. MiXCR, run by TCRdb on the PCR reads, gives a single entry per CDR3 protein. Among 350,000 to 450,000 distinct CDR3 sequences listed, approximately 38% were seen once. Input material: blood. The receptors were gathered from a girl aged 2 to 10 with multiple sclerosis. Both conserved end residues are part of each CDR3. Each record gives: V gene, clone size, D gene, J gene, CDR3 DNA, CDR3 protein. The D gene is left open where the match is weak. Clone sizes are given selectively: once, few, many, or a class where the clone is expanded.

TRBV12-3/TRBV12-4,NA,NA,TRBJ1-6,TGTGCCAGCAGTTTCCCGGGGAGCGGTTCACCCCTCCACTTT,CASSFPGSGSPLHF
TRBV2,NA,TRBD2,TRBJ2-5,TGTGCCAGCAGGATCGGGAGGGGGTCCGAGACCCAGTACTTC,CASRIGRGSETQYF
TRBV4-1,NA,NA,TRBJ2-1,TGCGCCAGCAGCCAAGGCACTCCCGGGATACTAAATGAGCAGTTCTTC,CASSQGTPGILNEQFF
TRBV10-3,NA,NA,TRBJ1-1,TGTGCCATCAGTGAGACAACCACTGAAGCTTTCTTT,CAISETTTEAFF
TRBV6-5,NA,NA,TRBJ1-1,TGTGCCAGCAGTCCCCTACAGGGCACTGAAGCTTTCTTT,CASSPLQGTEAFF
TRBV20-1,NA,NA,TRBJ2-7,TGCAGTGCTAGAGTCGGTCTCCCAGGTACGGACGAGCAGTACTTC,CSARVGLPGTDEQYF
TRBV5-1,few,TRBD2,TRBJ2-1,TGCGCCAGCAGCTTGAGCGGGGGGTGGAACGAGCAGTTCTTC,CASSLSGGWNEQFF
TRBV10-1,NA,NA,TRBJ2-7,TGCGCCAGCAGTGCCGGGATGGACTCCTACGAGCAGTACTTC,CASSAGMDSYEQYF
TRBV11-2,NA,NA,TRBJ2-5,TGTGCCAGCAGCACCCCCCCCTTTTTAGGCCAGTACTTC,CASSTPPFLGQYF
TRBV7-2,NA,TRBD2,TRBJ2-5,TGTGCCGGCAGCTTTATACGGGGGGGCCGGGATGAGACCCAGTACTTC,CAGSFIRGGRDETQYF
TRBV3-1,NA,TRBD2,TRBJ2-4,TGTGCCAGCAGACCGACTAGCGGGAGTTCCAGGGGCTCTGAAAACATTCAGTACTTC,CASRPTSGSSRGSENIQYF
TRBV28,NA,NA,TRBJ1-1,TGTGCCAGCTGCGCCAGACCGATGAACACTGAAGCTTTCTTT,CASCARPMNTEAFF
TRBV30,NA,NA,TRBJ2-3,TGTGCCTGGAGTAGCGAAGATACGCAGTATTTT,CAWSSEDTQYF
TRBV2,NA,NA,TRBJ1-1,TGTGCCAGCAGTGCCAGGGACACTGAAGCTTTCTTT,CASSARDTEAFF
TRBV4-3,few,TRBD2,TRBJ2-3,TGCGCCAGCAGCCAAGATCCCTGGACTAGCGGGAGGGCCGCAGATACGCAGTATTTT,CASSQDPWTSGRAADTQYF
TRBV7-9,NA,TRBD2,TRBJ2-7,TGTGCCAGCAGCGACACTAGCGGAAGCACCTACGAGCAGTACTTC,CASSDTSGSTYEQYF
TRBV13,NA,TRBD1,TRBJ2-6,TGTGCCAGCAGCTTTCAGACAGGGGACAATCAATATGGGGCCAACGTCCTGACTTTC,CASSFQTGDNQYGANVLTF
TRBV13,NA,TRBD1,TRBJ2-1,TGTGCCAGCAGCTGGGGACAGGGGGTATACAATGAGCAGTTCTTC,CASSWGQGVYNEQFF